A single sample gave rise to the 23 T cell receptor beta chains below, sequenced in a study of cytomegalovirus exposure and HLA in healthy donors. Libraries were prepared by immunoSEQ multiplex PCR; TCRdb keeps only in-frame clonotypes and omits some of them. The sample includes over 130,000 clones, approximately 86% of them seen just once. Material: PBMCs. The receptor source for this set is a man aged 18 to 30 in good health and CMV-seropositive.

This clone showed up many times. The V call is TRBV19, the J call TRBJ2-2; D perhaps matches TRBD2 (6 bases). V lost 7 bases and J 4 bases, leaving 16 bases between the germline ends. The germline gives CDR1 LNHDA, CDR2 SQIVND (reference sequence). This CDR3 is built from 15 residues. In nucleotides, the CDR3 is TGTGCCAGTACCCCCTCTAGCGATTTCACCGGGGAGCTGTTTTTT. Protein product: CASTPSSDFTGELFF.

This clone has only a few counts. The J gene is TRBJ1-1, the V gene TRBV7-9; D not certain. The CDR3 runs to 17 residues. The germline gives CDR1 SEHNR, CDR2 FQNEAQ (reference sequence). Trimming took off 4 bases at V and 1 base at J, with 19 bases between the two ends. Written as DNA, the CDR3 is TGTGCCAGCAGCTCAAGGGAGGTAGGGCACGCGAACACTGAAGCTTTCTTT. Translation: CASSSREVGHANTEAFF.

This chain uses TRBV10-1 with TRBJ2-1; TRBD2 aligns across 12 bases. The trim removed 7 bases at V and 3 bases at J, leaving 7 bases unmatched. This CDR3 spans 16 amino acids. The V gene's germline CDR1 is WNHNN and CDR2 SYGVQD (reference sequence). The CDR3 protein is CASTASGGAFYNEQFF. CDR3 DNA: TGCGCCAGCACGGCTAGCGGGGGGGCCTTCTACAATGAGCAGTTCTTC.

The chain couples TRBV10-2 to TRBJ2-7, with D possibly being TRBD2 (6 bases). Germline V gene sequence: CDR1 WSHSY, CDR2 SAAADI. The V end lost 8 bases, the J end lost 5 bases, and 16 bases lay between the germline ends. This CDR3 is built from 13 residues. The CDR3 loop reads CASHRGYLNEQYF. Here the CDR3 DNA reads TGCGCCAGCCACCGGGGGTATCTCAACGAGCAGTACTTC.

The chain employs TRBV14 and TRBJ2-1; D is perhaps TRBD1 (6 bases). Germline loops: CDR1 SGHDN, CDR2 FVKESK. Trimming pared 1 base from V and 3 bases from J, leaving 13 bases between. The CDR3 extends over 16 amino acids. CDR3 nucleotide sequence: TGTGCCAGCAGCCAAGGGCGCAGGGGCATCTACAATGAGCAGTTCTTC. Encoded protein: CASSQGRRGIYNEQFF.

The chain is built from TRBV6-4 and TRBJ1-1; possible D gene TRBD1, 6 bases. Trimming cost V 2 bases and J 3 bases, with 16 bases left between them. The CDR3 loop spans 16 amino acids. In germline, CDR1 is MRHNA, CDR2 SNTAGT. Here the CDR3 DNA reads TGTGCCAGCAGTGACACAGGGAGCGGGGGGTACACTGAAGCTTTCTTT. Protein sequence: CASSDTGSGGYTEAFF.

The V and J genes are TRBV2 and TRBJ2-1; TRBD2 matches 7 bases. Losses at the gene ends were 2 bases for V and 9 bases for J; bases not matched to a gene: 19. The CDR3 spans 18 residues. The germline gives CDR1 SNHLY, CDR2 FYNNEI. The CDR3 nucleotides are TGTGCCAGCAGTGAAAGGGCCGGGAGGCGGGAGAATTGGAGTGAGCAGTTCTTC. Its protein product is CASSERAGRRENWSEQFF.

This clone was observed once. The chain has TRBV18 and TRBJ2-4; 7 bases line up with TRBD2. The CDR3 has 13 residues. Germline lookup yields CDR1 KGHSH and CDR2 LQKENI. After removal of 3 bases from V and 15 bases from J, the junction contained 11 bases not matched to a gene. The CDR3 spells CASSPDWRELAYF. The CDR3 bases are TGTGCCAGCTCACCGGATTGGCGGGAGCTCGCGTACTTC. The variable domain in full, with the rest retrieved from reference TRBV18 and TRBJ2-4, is NAGVMQNPRHLVRRRGQEARLRCSPMKGHSHVYWYRQLPEEGLKFMVYLQKENIIDESGMPKERFSAEFPKEGPSILRIQQVVRGDSAAYFCASSPDWRELAYFGAGTRLSVL.

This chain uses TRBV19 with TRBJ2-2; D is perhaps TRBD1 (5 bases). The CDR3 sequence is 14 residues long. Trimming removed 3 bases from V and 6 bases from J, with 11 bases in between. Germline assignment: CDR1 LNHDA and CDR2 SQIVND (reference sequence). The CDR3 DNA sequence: TGTGCCAGTAGTATTCCAGGGTCGGCCGGGGAGCTGTTTTTT. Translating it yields CASSIPGSAGELFF.

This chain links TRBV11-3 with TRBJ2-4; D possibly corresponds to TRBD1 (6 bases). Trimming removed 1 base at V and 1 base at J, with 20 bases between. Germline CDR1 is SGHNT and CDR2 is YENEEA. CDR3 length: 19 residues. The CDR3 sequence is CASSLGRTTGPSAKNIQYF. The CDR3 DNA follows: TGTGCCAGCAGCTTAGGAAGGACGACAGGACCGTCGGCCAAAAACATTCAGTACTTC.

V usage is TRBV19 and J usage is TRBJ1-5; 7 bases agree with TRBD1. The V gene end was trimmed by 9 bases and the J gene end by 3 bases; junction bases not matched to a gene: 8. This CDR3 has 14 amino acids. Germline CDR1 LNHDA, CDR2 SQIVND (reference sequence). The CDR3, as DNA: TGTGCCAGCGGACAGGCCGTGTCCAATCAGCCCCAGCATTTT. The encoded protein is CASGQAVSNQPQHF.

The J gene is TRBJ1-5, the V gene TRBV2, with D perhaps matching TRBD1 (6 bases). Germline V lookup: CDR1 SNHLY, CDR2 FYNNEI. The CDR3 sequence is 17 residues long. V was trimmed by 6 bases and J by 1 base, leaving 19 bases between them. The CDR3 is CASSGGQGFRSNQPQHF. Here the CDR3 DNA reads TGTGCCAGCAGCGGGGGGCAGGGCTTTCGGAGCAATCAGCCCCAGCATTTT.

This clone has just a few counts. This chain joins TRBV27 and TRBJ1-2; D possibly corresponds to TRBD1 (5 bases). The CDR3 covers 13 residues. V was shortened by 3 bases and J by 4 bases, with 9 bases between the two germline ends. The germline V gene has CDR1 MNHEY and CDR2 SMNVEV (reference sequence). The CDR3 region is CASSFGRAYGYTF. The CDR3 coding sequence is TGTGCCAGCAGTTTCGGCAGGGCCTATGGCTACACCTTC.

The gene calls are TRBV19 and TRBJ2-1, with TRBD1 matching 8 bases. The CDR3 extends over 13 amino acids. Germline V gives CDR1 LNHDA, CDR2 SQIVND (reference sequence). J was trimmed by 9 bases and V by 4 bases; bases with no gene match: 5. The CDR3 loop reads CASSKKTGGEQFF. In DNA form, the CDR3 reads TGTGCCAGTAGTAAGAAAACAGGGGGTGAGCAGTTCTTC.

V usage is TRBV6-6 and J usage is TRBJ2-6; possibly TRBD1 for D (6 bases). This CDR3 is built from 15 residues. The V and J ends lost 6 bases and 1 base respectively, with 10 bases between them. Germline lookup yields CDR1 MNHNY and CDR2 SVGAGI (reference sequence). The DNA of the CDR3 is TGTGCCAGCAGCCCCAGGGGTTCTGGGGCCAACGTCCTGACTTTC. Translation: CASSPRGSGANVLTF.

CDR3 sequence (DNA): TGTGCCAGCAGCCCGACAGGAAACAAGGGTTCCTACGAGCAGTACTTC. It specifies CASSPTGNKGSYEQYF. This sequence joins TRBV7-8 and TRBJ2-7; weak D call: TRBD1 (6 bases). The CDR3 totals 16 residues. The germline V and J ends were trimmed by 5 bases and 1 base, with 18 bases remaining between them. Germline V CDR1 and CDR2: SGHVS, FQNEAQ. Full variable domain (missing parts from reference TRBV7-8 and TRBJ2-7): GAGVSQSPRYKVAKRGQDVALRCDPISGHVSLFWYQQALGQGPEFLTYFQNEAQLDKSGLPSDRFFAERPEGSVSTLKIQRTQQEDSAVYLCASSPTGNKGSYEQYFGPGTRLTVT.

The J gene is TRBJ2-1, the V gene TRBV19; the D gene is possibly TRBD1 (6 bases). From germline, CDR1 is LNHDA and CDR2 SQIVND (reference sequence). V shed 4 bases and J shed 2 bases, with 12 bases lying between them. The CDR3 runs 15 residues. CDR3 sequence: CASSNPGQTYNEQFF. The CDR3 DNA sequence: TGTGCCAGTAGTAACCCAGGACAGACCTACAATGAGCAGTTCTTC.

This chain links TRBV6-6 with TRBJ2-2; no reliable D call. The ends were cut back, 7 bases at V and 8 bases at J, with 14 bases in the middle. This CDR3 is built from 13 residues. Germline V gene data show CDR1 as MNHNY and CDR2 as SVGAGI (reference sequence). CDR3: CASTEVVGGELFF. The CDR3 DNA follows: TGTGCCAGCACCGAGGTAGTTGGTGGGGAGCTGTTTTTT.

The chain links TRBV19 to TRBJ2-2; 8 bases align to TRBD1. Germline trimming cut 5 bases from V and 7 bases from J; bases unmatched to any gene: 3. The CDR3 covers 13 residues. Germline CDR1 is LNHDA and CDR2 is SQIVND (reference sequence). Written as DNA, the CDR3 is TGTGCCAGTAGTCAGGGGGCTGGCGGGGAGCTGTTTTTT. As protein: CASSQGAGGELFF.

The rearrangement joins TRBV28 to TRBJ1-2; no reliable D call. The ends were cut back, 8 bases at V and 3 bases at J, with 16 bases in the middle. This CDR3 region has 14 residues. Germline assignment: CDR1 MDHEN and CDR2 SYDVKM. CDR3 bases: TGTGCCAGCGACCCCTCCGAGGGATACTATGGCTACACCTTC. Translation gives CASDPSEGYYGYTF.

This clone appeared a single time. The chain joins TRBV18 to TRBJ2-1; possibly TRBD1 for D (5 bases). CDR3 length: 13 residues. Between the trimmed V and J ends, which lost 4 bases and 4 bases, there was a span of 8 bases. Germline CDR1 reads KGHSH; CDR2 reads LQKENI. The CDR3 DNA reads TGTGCCAGCTCACTGACAGAATACAATGAGCAGTTCTTC. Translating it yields CASSLTEYNEQFF.

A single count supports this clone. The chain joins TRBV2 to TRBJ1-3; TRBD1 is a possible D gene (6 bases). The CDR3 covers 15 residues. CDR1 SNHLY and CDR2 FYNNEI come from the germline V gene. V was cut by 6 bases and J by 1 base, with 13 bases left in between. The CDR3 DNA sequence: TGTGCCAGCAGCGAGGGGGGGCGTTCTGGAAACACCATATATTTT. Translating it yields CASSEGGRSGNTIYF.

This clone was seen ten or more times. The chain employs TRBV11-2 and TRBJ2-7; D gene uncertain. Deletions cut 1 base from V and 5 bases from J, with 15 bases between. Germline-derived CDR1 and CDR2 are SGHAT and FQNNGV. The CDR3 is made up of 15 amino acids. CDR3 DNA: TGTGCCAGCAGCTTAGCGGCGACGCGGATCCACGAGCAGTACTTC. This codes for CASSLAATRIHEQYF.